This T cell receptor beta chain was recorded in a study of shared clonotypes between healthy human individuals. CDR1 GTSNPN and CDR2 SVGIG come from the germline V gene (reference sequence). The V segment lost 2 bases and the J segment 6 bases; nucleotides outside the gene matches: 4. This CDR3 region has 14 residues. Positively selected for CCR7, the CD45RO-negative cells used as naive CD8 cells excluded terminally differentiated effector memory CD45RA+ cells. Repertoires were generated with immunoSEQ multiplex PCR, while TCRdb's copy carries only in-frame clones and drops some. The sample holds about 1.9 million clones; 93% are singletons and the top ten take more than 1.5%.

The sequenced material came from naive CD8+ T cells from PBMCs. The chain joins TRBV30 to TRBJ2-3, with TRBD2 matching over 11 bases. The sequence came from a man aged 18 to 30 in good health. Some clones in this sample may be carry-over from other donors' samples. CDR3 sequence: CAWSTSGSRDTQYF. CDR3 DNA: TGTGCCTGGAGTACTAGCGGGAGTCGGGATACGCAGTATTTT.